This T cell receptor (beta chain) was documented in a study of early T cells in non-severe SARS-CoV-2 infection. Looking at the study overall: Sequencing was performed on bulk RNA from unsorted whole blood, leaving chains unpaired.

The CDR3 runs to 14 residues. CDR1 is MDHEN, CDR2 SYDVKM, per germline. Trimming took off 4 bases at V and 1 base at J, with 11 bases between the two ends. Unique molecular identifiers were attached to individual cDNA molecules. One entry per CDR3 protein, called by TCRdb with MiXCR from the 5' RACE reads. The sample yields some 96,000 distinct CDR3 sequences, 13% seen once. V and J are TRBV28 and TRBJ2-7, with a tentative D call TRBD1 (5 bases). Material: whole blood. This receptor was identified in an adult who was a healthcare worker with PCR-confirmed SARS-CoV-2 infection or an uninfected control (not recorded which). For the CDR3, the DNA is TGTGCCAGCAGTTCCGTGACAGAATCCTACGAGCAGTACTTC. It specifies CASSSVTESYEQYF.